This TCR beta chain was captured by sequencing in a study of blood T cell repertoires in COVID-19. Germline-derived CDR1 and CDR2 are MNHNS and SASEGT. The CDR3 is 13 residues long. V lost 2 bases and J lost 10, with 12 bases in between. In the original workflow: Amplification with reference gene primers provided the estimates of nucleated cell counts. The method was immunoSEQ multiplex PCR; TCRdb's version includes in-frame clones alone and lacks a portion of them. The V and J calls and clone size were taken over from that table, and D and trimming were inferred from the DNA. Of some 250,000 clones in the sample, roughly 85% were seen once.

This chain links TRBV6-1 with TRBJ2-1; D might be TRBD1 (5 bases). The sample was PBMCs or T cells enriched from blood (not recorded which). This clonotype was sampled from a woman aged 45-65 years who had recovered from COVID-19. CDR3 amino acids: CASSETVRGEQFF. DNA of the CDR3: TGTGCCAGCAGTGAAACGGTAAGGGGCGAGCAGTTCTTC.